This T cell receptor (beta chain) originates from a study of blood T cells in healthy people across ages. This clonotype appeared many times. With a J-beta primer mix and a sample-barcoded 5' primer, a second PCR ran about 7 to 12 cycles. TCRdb processed the 5' RACE reads anew with MiXCR; each CDR3 protein has one entry. The repertoire holds roughly 900,000 distinct CDR3 sequences, under 30% seen once, with 15% to 20% in the top ten. V was shortened by 5 bases and J by 7 bases, with 14 bases between the two germline ends. Germline V CDR1 and CDR2: DFQATT, SNEGSKA (reference sequence). The CDR3 runs 12 residues.

The material sequenced was blood. V is TRBV20-1 and J is TRBJ1-2; D is ambiguous. The receptor was derived from a woman of 80 years or more in good health. This chain's CDR3 is CSAGVGRTGYTF. The CDR3 coding sequence is TGCAGTGCTGGAGTCGGAAGGACTGGCTACACCTTC.